Each of the 22 T cell receptor beta chains below was sequenced from the same sample in a study of early stage breast cancer tumors. Libraries were prepared by immunoSEQ multiplex PCR; TCRdb keeps only in-frame clonotypes and omits some of them. Of about 24,000 clones in the sample, about 70% were seen once. The sample comprised breast tumor tissue. These TCRs come from a person in their 60s with breast cancer.

This clone is labeled as medium-sized (0.01 to 0.1%). The chain recombines TRBV7-9 with TRBJ1-5; TRBD1 agrees at 11 bases. The V segment lost 8 bases and the J segment 6 bases; nucleotides outside the gene matches: 9. The germline CDR1 and CDR2 sequences are SEHNR and FQNEAQ (reference sequence). The CDR3 runs 15 residues. The CDR3 bases are TGTGCCAGCGCGGGGGGACAGGGGGTCCTTCAGCCCCAGCATTTT. This gives the protein CASAGGQGVLQPQHF.

The CDR3 reads CASSLAGKETQYF. The CDR3 coding sequence is TGTGCCAGCAGCTTAGCGGGAAAAGAGACCCAGTACTTC. The chain uses TRBV13 and TRBJ2-5, with D possibly TRBD2 on 5 matching bases. Germline CDR1 is PRHDT and CDR2 is FYEKMQ (reference sequence). V lost 1 base and J lost 3, with 6 bases in between. This CDR3 spans 13 amino acids.

This rearrangement joins TRBV6-1 to TRBJ2-1, with D maybe TRBD2 (5 bases). Trimming took off 3 bases at V and 2 bases at J, with 23 bases between the two ends. This CDR3 region has 19 residues. Germline loops: CDR1 MNHNS, CDR2 SASEGT. This chain's CDR3 is CASSDLPPLALKAYNEQFF. The CDR3 DNA follows: TGTGCCAGCAGTGACCTGCCCCCTCTAGCCCTAAAGGCCTACAATGAGCAGTTCTTC.

This clone has a handful of counts. The chain uses TRBV15 and TRBJ2-7; perhaps TRBD2 as D (5 bases). The CDR3 is 14 amino acids. Germline CDR1 is LNHNV and CDR2 is YYDKDF (reference sequence). Trimming took off 5 bases at V and 2 bases at J, with 13 bases between the two ends. The CDR3 region has the DNA TGTGCCACCAGCGGGGAGACTGACGCCTACGAGCAGTACTTC. Translating gives CATSGETDAYEQYF.

The genes are TRBV21-1 and TRBJ1-5. TRBV21-1 counts as a pseudogene. The CDR3 sequence is 13 residues long. The CDR3 nucleotides read TGTGCCGGCCAAACGCCGGGGGGTCAGCCCCAGCATTTT. Translating gives CAGQTPGGQPQHF.

V is TRBV6-1 and J is TRBJ2-4; no clear D. Germline V gives CDR1 MNHNS, CDR2 SASEGT. This CDR3 is 11 amino acids long. V lost 6 bases and J 4 bases, leaving 4 bases between the germline ends. The CDR3 nucleotides are TGTGCCAGCAGCCCGAAAAACATTCAGTACTTC. Translating it yields CASSPKNIQYF.

This clone came up a few times. The chain links TRBV28 to TRBJ2-3, with 11 bases identical to TRBD2. The germline gives CDR1 MDHEN, CDR2 SYDVKM. The CDR3 spans 14 residues. The J segment lost 3 bases and the V segment lost 11 bases, leaving 7 bases of the junction unmatched. The CDR3 DNA follows: TGTGCCGGTAGCGGGAGGGCGGGGACAGATACGCAGTATTTT. Amino acids: CAGSGRAGTDTQYF.

The rearrangement links TRBV2 to TRBJ2-3; no clear D gene. V lost 7 bases and J lost 3, with 8 bases in between. The germline V gene encodes CDR1 SNHLY and CDR2 FYNNEI. This CDR3 has 12 amino acids. The CDR3 DNA is TGTGCCAGCACCCTAGAGACAGATACGCAGTATTTT. Residues: CASTLETDTQYF. The variable domain in full, with the rest retrieved from reference TRBV2 and TRBJ2-3, is EPEVTQTPSHQVTQMGQEVILRCVPISNHLYFYWYRQILGQKVEFLVSFYNNEISEKSEIFDDQFSVERPDGSNFTLKIRSTKLEDSAMYFCASTLETDTQYFGPGTRLTVL.

The rearrangement uses TRBV23-1 and TRBJ1-2; D may be TRBD1 (6 bases). TRBV23-1 is recorded as an ORF, its role being uncertain. Trimming pared 6 bases from V and 4 bases from J, leaving 18 bases between. The CDR3 extends over 15 amino acids. The CDR3 loop is CASSQDRGFLYGYTF. As DNA, the CDR3 is TGCGCCAGCAGCCAAGATAGGGGGTTCCTCTATGGCTACACCTTC.

The gene calls are TRBV7-6 and TRBJ1-1; D remains unclear. From germline, CDR1 is SGHVS and CDR2 FNYEAQ. Trimming shortened V by 4 bases and J by 7 bases, and 10 bases separated the two germline ends. CDR3 length: 12 residues. Here the CDR3 reads CASSSRQDEAFF. CDR3 bases: TGTGCCAGCAGCTCCCGACAAGATGAAGCTTTCTTT.

The gene calls are TRBV19 and TRBJ2-7, with a tentative D call TRBD1 (6 bases). Trimming removed 3 bases at V and 4 bases at J, with 10 bases between. The CDR3 runs to 13 residues. Germline CDR1 LNHDA, CDR2 SQIVND (reference sequence). The CDR3 loop is CASSMSRGYEQYF. The DNA for the CDR3 is TGTGCCAGTAGTATGAGTAGGGGGTACGAGCAGTACTTC.

This clone turned up a few times. CDR3 in DNA: TGTGCCAGCAGCCCGTTGGGCACAGGGGTCTCCTACGAGCAGTACTTC. It specifies CASSPLGTGVSYEQYF. The rearrangement joins TRBV5-6 to TRBJ2-7; 7 positions match TRBD1. CDR1 is SGHDT, CDR2 YYEEEE, per germline. With 4 bases clipped from V and 0 bases from J, the junction kept 10 bases outside the gene matches. The CDR3 extends over 16 amino acids.

The J gene is TRBJ2-2, the V gene TRBV4-3; 15 bases match TRBD2. The CDR3 has 22 residues. Trimming at V came to 0 bases and at J to 4 bases, leaving 15 bases not matched to a gene. Germline V CDR1 and CDR2: LGHNA, YSLEER. This CDR3 reads CASSQDLPGLAGGRYSTGELFF. The CDR3 DNA follows: TGCGCCAGCAGCCAAGACCTACCGGGACTAGCGGGAGGCCGGTATTCCACCGGGGAGCTGTTTTTT.

This clone has more than one count but fewer than ten. This chain joins TRBV7-8 and TRBJ1-2, with D possibly matching TRBD1 (6 bases). This CDR3 has 16 amino acids. CDR1 is SGHVS and CDR2 is FQNEAQ in the germline V gene. The V and J ends lost 4 bases and 4 bases respectively, with 19 bases between them. CDR3 DNA sequence: TGTGCCAGCAGCTCCCTGGGGGGGGCGCAAGGCTATGGCTACACCTTC. Translating gives CASSSLGGAQGYGYTF.

The CDR3 nucleotides read TGTGCCAGCAGCTCAACGGGGGGCGGGAGGGTATACAATGAGCAGTTCTTC. Protein product: CASSSTGGGRVYNEQFF. The chain couples TRBV5-6 to TRBJ2-1; TRBD2 agrees at 9 bases. Germline trimming cut 3 bases from V and 4 bases from J; bases unmatched to any gene: 11. CDR1 SGHDT and CDR2 YYEEEE come from the germline V gene. CDR3 length: 17 residues. Full variable domain (outside the CDR3, taken from reference TRBV5-6 and TRBJ2-1): DAGVTQSPTHLIKTRGQQVTLRCSPKSGHDTVSWYQQALGQGPQFIFQYYEEEERQRGNFPDRFSGHQFPNYSSELNVNALLLGDSALYLCASSSTGGGRVYNEQFFGPGTRLTVL.

The rearrangement links TRBV14 to TRBJ2-1, with TRBD2 matching 8 bases. CDR3 length: 19 amino acids. The V gene's germline CDR1 is SGHDN and CDR2 FVKESK. V was clipped by 1 base and J by 4 bases; unmatched bases: 15. CDR3 bases: TGTGCCAGCAGCCAAGTTTTAGGGCTAGCGGGCGGAGGGTACAATGAGCAGTTCTTC. Protein: CASSQVLGLAGGGYNEQFF.

There are a few counts of this clone. The chain uses TRBV29-1 and TRBJ2-7; D may be TRBD2 (5 bases). Germline CDR1 and CDR2: SQVTM and ANQGSEA. The CDR3 covers 14 residues. The V end was cut by 2 bases, the J end by 7 bases, with 18 bases between. CDR3 nucleotide sequence: TGCAGCGTTGAAATTAGCATAGCCCGGGGAGAGCAGTACTTC. It translates to CSVEISIARGEQYF.

V and J are TRBV2 and TRBJ1-5; no reliable D call. Germline CDR1 SNHLY, CDR2 FYNNEI. The CDR3 length is 14 residues. V dropped 6 bases and J dropped 6 bases, with 15 bases sitting between them. CDR3 DNA sequence: TGTGCCAGCAGAGGAGGGATAGCAACTCAGCCCCAGCATTTT. This sequence encodes CASRGGIATQPQHF.

This clone came up a few times. The chain recombines TRBV11-3 with TRBJ1-5; TRBD1 agrees at 7 bases. V dropped 2 bases and J dropped 7; count of bases not matched to a gene: 2. The germline gives CDR1 SGHNT, CDR2 YENEEA. This CDR3 has 13 amino acids. Here the CDR3 DNA reads TGTGCCAGCAGCTTATCAGGGGGACAGCCCCAGCATTTT. Protein: CASSLSGGQPQHF.

This chain uses TRBV6-4 with TRBJ1-2; 7 bases match TRBD1. The V gene's germline CDR1 is MRHNA and CDR2 SNTAGT. V was clipped by 5 bases and J by 5 bases; unmatched bases: 8. There are 14 residues in the CDR3. In nucleotides, the CDR3 is TGTGCCAGCAGTCCCGGACAGGTCGGGTATGGCTACACCTTC. As protein: CASSPGQVGYGYTF.

J is TRBJ2-7 and V is TRBV6-6; TRBD1 is a possible D gene (6 bases). Trimming took off 6 bases at V and 2 bases at J, with 17 bases between the two ends. Germline V gene lookup returns CDR1 MNHNY and CDR2 SVGAGI (reference sequence). This CDR3 comprises 15 residues. This chain's CDR3 is CASRRTTGTPYEQYF. As DNA, the CDR3 is TGTGCCAGCAGACGAACCACTGGGACACCCTACGAGCAGTACTTC.

V and J are TRBV7-9 and TRBJ2-5; D not certain. Trimming pared 1 base from V and 9 bases from J, leaving 6 bases between. The germline V gene has CDR1 SEHNR and CDR2 FQNEAQ (reference sequence). This CDR3 has 11 amino acids. CDR3 sequence: CASSLGSAQYF. DNA for the CDR3: TGTGCCAGCAGCTTAGGGTCGGCCCAGTACTTC.